This TCR beta chain originates from a study of cytotoxic CD8 clonotypes in ibrutinib-treated CLL (dated by TCRdb to about 2021). About the study as a whole: The cohort had about a dozen relapsed/refractory and about 15 treatment-naive patients; some 17 were IGHV unmutated. Partial responses were observed in about 25 patients and complete responses in 2; after a median follow-up of roughly 62 months, remission was maintained in approximately 14 patients and progression was observed in approximately twelve. The response samples were drawn at a median of approximately 12 months into treatment, with a range of about 6 to 36 months. On average, each sample yielded about 250,000 productive templates and 85,000 to 95,000 productive rearrangements. Longitudinal samples were obtainable from about 30% of the 86 participants in the trial. Cryopreserved peripheral blood mononuclear cells were collected at three points: before therapy, at response, and at either sustained remission or disease progression. Every remission and progressive disease sample was obtained while ibrutinib was still being received by the patients. Study-wide findings and limitations: Baseline clonality exceeded that of age-matched healthy donors and correlated strongly with circulating CD8+ T-cell counts. Sampling times were not matched between patients in sustained remission and patients whose disease was progressing, and lymph node repertoires were not examined. Public clonotypes were rare and either shrank or stayed stable during treatment, and the rise in clonality at ibrutinib response reflected expansion of private clonotypes. Clonality increased at ibrutinib response, stayed stable in sustained remission, and fell back toward baseline at progression.

The sample's time point, from its label and the paper: 12 months on ibrutinib. For TCR beta library preparation, 2 to 2.5 micrograms of genomic DNA were isolated from cryopreserved PBMCs. Longitudinal blood samples from CLL patients on ibrutinib monotherapy underwent high-throughput TCR beta sequencing. The patients took part in an open-label, single-center phase 2 trial of ibrutinib monotherapy. V and J lose 7 bases and 6 bases, and a span of 25 bases separates them. The germline V gene supplies CDR1 SGHVS and CDR2 FQNEAQ. The CDR3 spans 16 residues, from the cysteine through the phenylalanine. Here the CDR3 DNA is all that survives: 48 bases in frame from base 1. A MiSeq instrument was used for deep resolution sequencing, which targeted depths ranging from 1 in 1 million up to 1 in 200,000 T cells, with coverage averaging 10x for each clonotype. TCR beta libraries were generated with the immunoSEQ hsTCRB Kit. The source study handled its data this way. The data were analyzed with ImmunoSEQ Analyzer and ImmunoSEQ Data Assistant, and V, D and J gene assignments followed IMGT definitions. Clonality was computed as one minus normalized Shannon entropy of productive rearrangement frequencies, ranging from 0 to 1. Only overrepresented clonotypes making up at least 0.05% of each patient's repertoire were included in the public clonotype analysis. Some 13 age-matched healthy donor repertoires from immuneACCESS served as clonality controls. What TCRdb holds here is the immuneACCESS table cut down to in-frame rearrangements. Part of the clones is not present; checked against another copy, under half of the missing clones reflect an unresolved V gene, and the others are unexplained. V and J calls and clone size follow that table, whereas D and trimming were derived from the DNA. For this sample there are approximately 100,000 clones; 78% appear just once. 25% to 40% of the sample lies in the top ten.

Turning to this clone: It has no known antigen specificity. The input lacks base qualities; no much larger clone sits a single base away.

The specimen comprised PBMCs, sampled after 12 months of ibrutinib treatment. The chain links TRBV7-8 with TRBJ2-7, with no reliable assignment of the D segment. The source of this sequence is a human donor with chronic lymphocytic leukemia. CDR3 protein: CASTSNWVEATREQYF. The sequenced DNA is TGTGCCAGCACCTCTAATTGGGTCGAGGCTACTCGCGAGCAGTACTTC.